The entry below describes one T cell receptor (beta chain). This sample was taken from a study of blood T cell repertoires in COVID-19. Under the authors' procedure: How many nucleated cells were present was estimated from reference gene primer amplification. Profiling relied on immunoSEQ multiplex PCR, and the TCRdb table lists in-frame clones only, not all of them. From that table come the V and J calls and clone size; the DNA was used to work out D and trimming. This sample yields approximately 100,000 clones, of which under 75% are seen a single time; about 5.9% belongs to the top ten. Per the germline V gene, CDR1 is SGDLS and CDR2 is YYNGEE. CDR3 length: 15 residues. Trimming removed 1 base from V and 6 bases from J; junction bases left unmatched: 7.

The chain couples TRBV9 to TRBJ2-3, with 8 bases that match TRBD2. This clonotype originated in a man older than 75 with acute or convalescent COVID-19. Source material: peripheral blood. The CDR3: CASSVTPAGVDTQYF. For the CDR3, the DNA is TGTGCCAGCAGCGTAACCCCAGCGGGAGTCGATACGCAGTATTTT. The variable domain in full, completed from reference TRBV9 and TRBJ2-3, reads DSGVTQTPKHLITATGQRVTLRCSPRSGDLSVYWYQQSLDQGLQFLIQYYNGEERAKGNILERFSAQQFPDLHSELNLSSLELGDSALYFCASSVTPAGVDTQYFGPGTRLTVL.